These 21 T cell receptor beta chains came from one sample sequenced in a study of glioma-infiltrating T cells after dendritic cell vaccination. Profiled with immunoSEQ multiplex PCR; TCRdb holds only in-frame clones, not every one. The sample contains around 62,000 clones, about 81% of which appear only once. The sample in question was blood, obtained before dendritic cell vaccination. All receptors come from a human donor with glioblastoma.

V usage is TRBV29-1 and J usage is TRBJ2-7; D is uncertain. Trimming took off 5 bases at V and 2 bases at J, with 10 bases between the two ends. CDR1 and CDR2 (germline): SQVTM, ANQGSEA. The CDR3 loop spans 12 amino acids. The CDR3 loop is CSVLSAAYEQYF. The CDR3 coding sequence is TGCAGCGTTCTTAGTGCCGCCTACGAGCAGTACTTC.

The J gene is TRBJ2-2, the V gene TRBV4-1; D is possibly TRBD2 (5 bases). Germline-derived CDR1 and CDR2 are MGHRA and YSYEKL. Trimming pared 4 bases from V and 6 bases from J, leaving 15 bases between. The CDR3 is 15 amino acids. DNA for the CDR3: TGCGCCAGCAGCCGTGACCCGGGGTCAGCCGGGGAGCTGTTTTTT. Its protein is CASSRDPGSAGELFF.

V and J are TRBV29-1 and TRBJ2-5; 9 positions agree with TRBD1. CDR3 size: 13 residues. The V segment lost 1 base and the J segment 10 bases; nucleotides outside the gene matches: 7. Germline V gene data show CDR1 as SQVTM and CDR2 as ANQGSEA. The CDR3 nucleotides are TGCAGCGTTGAAGGGGACAGGGAAGGTATCCAGTACTTC. Translated, it gives CSVEGDREGIQYF. Supplemented by reference TRBV29-1 and TRBJ2-5, the full variable domain reads SAVISQKPSRDICQRGTSLTIQCQVDSQVTMMFWYRQQPGQSLTLIATANQGSEATYESGFVIDKFPISRPNLTFSTLTVSNMSPEDSSIYLCSVEGDREGIQYFGPGTRLLVL.

The CDR3 DNA is TGTGCCAGCAGCGAGGACAGGCGCACAGATACGCAGTATTTT. Translated: CASSEDRRTDTQYF. The gene calls are TRBV5-6 and TRBJ2-3, with 7 bases matching TRBD1. With V trimmed by 4 bases and J by 1 base, 3 bases remained unmatched. The CDR3 totals 14 residues. Germline V gene lookup returns CDR1 SGHDT and CDR2 YYEEEE.

This rearrangement joins TRBV21-1 to TRBJ1-1; whether TRBD1, the table's D call, matches the DNA was not checked. TRBV21-1 is tagged as a pseudogene. The CDR3 has 10 amino acids. The CDR3 DNA sequence: TGTGCCAGCAGATACAGTGAAGCTTTCTTT. It specifies CASRYSEAFF.

This clone was seen a handful of times. The same CDR3 can be traced to other DNA sequences in this sample. The chain uses TRBV4-1 and TRBJ2-7; 11 bases line up with TRBD2. This CDR3 is 16 amino acids long. CDR1 and CDR2 (germline): MGHRA, YSYEKL. The trim removed 0 bases at V and 4 bases at J, leaving 5 bases unmatched. The CDR3 coding sequence is TGCGCCAGCAGCCAAGATTGGGGACTAGCGGCATACGAGCAGTACTTC. Its translation is CASSQDWGLAAYEQYF.

This clone showed up just once. The V and J genes are TRBV5-4 and TRBJ1-2; the D is unclear. Trimming removed 4 bases at V and 8 bases at J, with 6 bases between. The CDR3 contains 10 residues. Germline V lookup: CDR1 SGHNT, CDR2 YYREEE (reference sequence). The CDR3 region has the DNA TGTGCCAGCAGCACAGACGGCTACACCTTC. Its protein product is CASSTDGYTF.

The genes are TRBV4-1 and TRBJ2-2; 10 positions match TRBD1. The CDR3 is 17 amino acids. Germline CDR1 is MGHRA and CDR2 is YSYEKL. V lost 3 bases, J lost 6 bases, and 10 bases stayed unmatched. The CDR3 region has the DNA TGCGCCAGCAGCCATCTACCGGGACAGGGGAATTCCGGGGAGCTGTTTTTT. Amino acid sequence: CASSHLPGQGNSGELFF.

The rearrangement joins TRBV28 to TRBJ2-3; D not resolved. This CDR3 spans 12 amino acids. Germline-derived CDR1 and CDR2 are MDHEN and SYDVKM. V dropped 6 bases and J dropped 2 bases, with 6 bases sitting between them. Here the CDR3 DNA reads TGTGCCAGCAGGGCCCCCACAGATACGCAGTATTTT. Protein: CASRAPTDTQYF.

The chain has TRBV28 and TRBJ2-7; the D is unclear. Germline V gives CDR1 MDHEN, CDR2 SYDVKM. The ends were cut back, 4 bases at V and 3 bases at J, with 7 bases in the middle. The length of the CDR3 is 12 residues. The CDR3 DNA reads TGTGCCAGCAGTTCAGGATACTACGAGCAGTACTTC. Translated: CASSSGYYEQYF.

This clone was detected once. This rearrangement joins TRBV30 to TRBJ2-1, with no clear D. CDR1 and CDR2 (germline): GTSNPN, SVGIG (reference sequence). The CDR3 loop spans 16 amino acids. V lost 1 base and J lost 0, with 13 bases in between. CDR3 in amino acids: CAWSGWAKSSYNEQFF. The CDR3 DNA is TGTGCCTGGAGTGGTTGGGCGAAAAGCTCCTACAATGAGCAGTTCTTC. Based on the CDR3 plus reference TRBV30 and TRBJ2-1, the full variable domain is SQTIHQWPATLVQPVGSPLSLECTVEGTSNPNLYWYRQAAGRGLQLLFYSVGIGQISSEVPQNLSASRPQDRQFILSSKKLLLSDSGFYLCAWSGWAKSSYNEQFFGPGTRLTVL.

The chain combines TRBV29-1 with TRBJ1-4; 7 bases match TRBD1. Per germline, CDR1 SQVTM and CDR2 ANQGSEA. The CDR3 runs to 13 residues. V lost 4 bases, J lost 5 bases, and 4 bases stayed unmatched. The CDR3 DNA reads TGCAGCGTTGGGGGACAGCCGAATGAAAAACTGTTTTTT. Protein: CSVGGQPNEKLFF.

This chain connects TRBV27 to TRBJ1-6; D unresolved. This CDR3 region has 15 residues. The ends were cut back, 9 bases at V and 0 bases at J, with 12 bases in the middle. Germline V lookup: CDR1 MNHEY, CDR2 SMNVEV (reference sequence). CDR3 DNA: TGTGCCAGACGTACCTATCTCTCCTATAATTCACCCCTCCACTTT. Its protein is CARRTYLSYNSPLHF.

The genes are TRBV6-6 and TRBJ1-4; D is uncertain. The CDR3 contains 12 residues. Germline CDR1 is MNHNY and CDR2 is SVGAGI (reference sequence). Trimming removed 8 bases from V and 10 bases from J, with 14 bases in between. CDR3 amino acids: CASDRQGGKLFF. In nucleotides, the CDR3 is TGTGCCAGCGACCGACAAGGAGGAAAACTGTTTTTT.

The V call is TRBV7-2, the J call TRBJ2-1; TRBD2 aligns across 7 bases. The CDR3 totals 17 residues. The V gene's germline CDR1 is SGHTA and CDR2 FQGNSA. With 6 bases clipped from V and 1 base from J, the junction kept 12 bases outside the gene matches. The CDR3 here is CASRPPNGRGSYNEQFF. The CDR3 DNA sequence: TGTGCCAGCAGACCGCCGAATGGGCGGGGGTCCTACAATGAGCAGTTCTTC. The entire variable domain, with the rest obtained from reference TRBV7-2 and TRBJ2-1, is as follows: GAGVSQSPSNKVTEKGKDVELRCDPISGHTALYWYRQSLGQGLEFLIYFQGNSAPDKSGLPSDRFSAERTGGSVSTLTIQRTQQEDSAVYLCASRPPNGRGSYNEQFFGPGTRLTVL.

This chain uses TRBV27 with TRBJ2-7; 8 nucleotides agree with TRBD2. The trim removed 5 bases at V and 2 bases at J, leaving 8 bases unmatched. CDR1 is MNHEY, CDR2 SMNVEV, per germline (reference sequence). This CDR3 region has 15 residues. The CDR3 sequence: CASSPSIAGTYEQYF. CDR3 bases: TGTGCCAGCAGTCCCAGCATAGCGGGGACCTACGAGCAGTACTTC.

The chain joins TRBV5-4 to TRBJ2-2, with TRBD2 matching 7 bases. CDR1 is SGHNT, CDR2 YYREEE, per germline (reference sequence). The CDR3 contains 16 residues. Losses at the gene ends were 0 bases for V and 1 base for J; bases not matched to a gene: 3. CDR3 region: CASSLVQRGNTGELFF. The CDR3 DNA follows: TGTGCCAGCAGCTTGGTCCAGCGGGGGAACACCGGGGAGCTGTTTTTT.

The chain combines TRBV6-5 with TRBJ1-1; 7 bases match TRBD1. Unmatched junction bases numbered 1, after V lost 0 bases and J lost 0 bases. The CDR3 extends over 15 amino acids. Germline CDR1 is MNHEY and CDR2 is SVGAGI. The CDR3 loop is CASSYSTGMNTEAFF. CDR3 nucleotide sequence: TGTGCCAGCAGTTACTCGACAGGGATGAACACTGAAGCTTTCTTT.

This chain connects TRBV6-5 to TRBJ1-2; 7 bases line up with TRBD1. V dropped 5 bases and J dropped 8; count of bases not matched to a gene: 5. Germline CDR1 is MNHEY and CDR2 is SVGAGI. The CDR3 extends over 12 amino acids. For the CDR3, the DNA is TGTGCCAGCAGTAGACAGGGACGAGGCTACACCTTC. It yields the protein CASSRQGRGYTF.

Here the CDR3 reads CASSRDKLVTDTQYF. For the CDR3, the DNA is TGTGCCAGCAGTAGGGACAAGTTGGTAACAGATACGCAGTATTTT. The chain couples TRBV28 to TRBJ2-3, with D possibly being TRBD1 (6 bases). Trimming removed 5 bases at V and 3 bases at J, with 15 bases between. The CDR3 contains 15 residues. Per germline, CDR1 MDHEN and CDR2 SYDVKM.

The V and J genes are TRBV10-2 and TRBJ2-1; D not resolved. Trimming stripped 6 bases from V and 8 bases from J, with 8 bases between. Germline V gene lookup returns CDR1 WSHSY and CDR2 SAAADI. CDR3 length: 11 residues. The CDR3 region has the DNA TGCGCCAGCAGACTTCTCGATGAGCAGTTCTTC. Translated, it gives CASRLLDEQFF.